This T cell receptor beta chain was captured by sequencing in a study of early T cells in non-severe SARS-CoV-2 infection. About this clonotype itself: Its specificity is unknown.

Whole-study findings and limits: VDJdb-based matching was biased toward anti-spike CD8 responses and missed private and CD4 specificities.

The CDR3 loop spans 13 amino acids. Losses at the gene ends were 5 bases for V and 6 bases for J; bases not matched to a gene: 3. The germline V gene encodes CDR1 KGHSH and CDR2 LQKENI. MiXCR, run by TCRdb on the 5' RACE reads, gives a single entry per CDR3 protein. The repertoire consists of 55,000 to 75,000 distinct CDR3 sequences, with approximately 10% occurring once and the leading ten covering around 6.1%. The sequencing input was whole blood. The clonotype was recovered from an adult who was a healthcare worker with PCR-confirmed SARS-CoV-2 infection or an uninfected control (not recorded which). The gene calls are TRBV18 and TRBJ1-4, with 7 bases that match TRBD1. The chain's CDR3 is CASSTGEDEKLFF. The CDR3 DNA reads as TGTGCCAGCTCAACAGGGGAGGATGAAAAACTGTTTTTT. Together with reference TRBV18 and TRBJ1-4, the CDR3 gives the full variable domain: NAGVMQNPRHLVRRRGQEARLRCSPMKGHSHVYWYRQLPEEGLKFMVYLQKENIIDESGMPKERFSAEFPKEGPSILRIQQVVRGDSAAYFCASSTGEDEKLFFGSGTQLSVL.